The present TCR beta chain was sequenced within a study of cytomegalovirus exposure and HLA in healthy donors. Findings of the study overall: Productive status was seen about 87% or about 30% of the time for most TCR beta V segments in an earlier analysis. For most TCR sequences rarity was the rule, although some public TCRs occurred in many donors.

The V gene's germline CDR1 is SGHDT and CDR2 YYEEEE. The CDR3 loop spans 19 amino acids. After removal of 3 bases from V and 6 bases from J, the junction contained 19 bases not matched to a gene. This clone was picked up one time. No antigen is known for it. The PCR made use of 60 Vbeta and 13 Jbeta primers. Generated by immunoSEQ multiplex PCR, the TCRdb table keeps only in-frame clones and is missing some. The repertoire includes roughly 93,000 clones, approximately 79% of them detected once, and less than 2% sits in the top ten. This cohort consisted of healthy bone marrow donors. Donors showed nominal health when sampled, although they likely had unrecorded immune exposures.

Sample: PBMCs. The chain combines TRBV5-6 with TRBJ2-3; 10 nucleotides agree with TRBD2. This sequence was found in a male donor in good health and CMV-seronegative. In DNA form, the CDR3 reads TGTGCCAGCAGCTCCTTCGAACCCTCTAGCGGGAGTTATGAGGATACGCAGTATTTT. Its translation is CASSSFEPSSGSYEDTQYF.